This record looks at one T cell receptor beta chain sequence and its context. This sample was taken from a study of shared clonotypes between healthy human individuals. TCRdb's table, derived via immunoSEQ multiplex PCR, lists solely in-frame clones and lacks some. The sample holds 850,000 to 1,200,000 clones; under 80% are singletons and the top ten take less than 1.5%. The CDR3 sequence is 17 residues long. Trimming cost V 5 bases and J 0 bases; bases outside gene matches: 7. The V gene's germline CDR1 is SGHAT and CDR2 FQNNGV. The V gene is TRBV11-2, the J gene TRBJ2-4, with 10 positions matching TRBD2. Sample: memory CD4+ T cells sorted from blood. Subset reported: CD45RA-negative fraction. The receptor was derived from a man between 18 and 35 years old in good health. The CDR3 is CASSVAGGTLAKNIQYF. CDR3 coding DNA: TGTGCCAGCAGCGTAGCGGGGGGAACTCTAGCCAAAAACATTCAGTACTTC.